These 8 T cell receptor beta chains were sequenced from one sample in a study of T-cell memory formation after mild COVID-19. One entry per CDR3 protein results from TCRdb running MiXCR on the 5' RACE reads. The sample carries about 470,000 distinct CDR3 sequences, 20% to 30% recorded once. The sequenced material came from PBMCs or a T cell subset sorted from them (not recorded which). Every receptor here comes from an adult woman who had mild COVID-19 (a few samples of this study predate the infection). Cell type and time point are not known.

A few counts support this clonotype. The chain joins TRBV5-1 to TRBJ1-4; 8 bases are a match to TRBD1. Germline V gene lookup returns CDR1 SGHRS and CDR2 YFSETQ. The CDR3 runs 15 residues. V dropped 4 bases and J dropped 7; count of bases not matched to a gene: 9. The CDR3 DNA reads TGCGCCAGCAGCCCGGGAGAAACAGGGGGTGAAAAACTGTTTTTT. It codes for CASSPGETGGEKLFF. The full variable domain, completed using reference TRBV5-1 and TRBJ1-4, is KAGVTQTPRYLIKTRGQQVTLSCSPISGHRSVSWYQQTPGQGLQFLFEYFSETQRNKGNFPGRFSGRQFSNSRSEMNVSTLELGDSALYLCASSPGETGGEKLFFGSGTQLSVL.

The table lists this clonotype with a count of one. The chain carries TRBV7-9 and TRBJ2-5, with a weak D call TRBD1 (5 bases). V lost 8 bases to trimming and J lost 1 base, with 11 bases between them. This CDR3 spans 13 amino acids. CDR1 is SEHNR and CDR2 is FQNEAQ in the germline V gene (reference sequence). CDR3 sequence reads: CASRWGSQETQYF. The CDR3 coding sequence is TGTGCCAGCCGCTGGGGCAGCCAAGAGACCCAGTACTTC.

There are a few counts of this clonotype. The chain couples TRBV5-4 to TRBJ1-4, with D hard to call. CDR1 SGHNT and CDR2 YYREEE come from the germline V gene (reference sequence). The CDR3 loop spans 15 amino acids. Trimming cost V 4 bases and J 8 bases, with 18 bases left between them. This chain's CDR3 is CASSLDERAVEKLFF. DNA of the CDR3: TGTGCCAGCAGCCTGGACGAAAGGGCGGTGGAAAAACTGTTTTTT.

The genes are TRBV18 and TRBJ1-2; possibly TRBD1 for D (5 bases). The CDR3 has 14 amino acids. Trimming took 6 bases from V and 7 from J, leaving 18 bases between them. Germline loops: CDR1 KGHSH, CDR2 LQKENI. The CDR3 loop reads CASSPTRQGGGYTF. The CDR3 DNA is TGTGCCAGCTCCCCTACTCGGCAGGGTGGTGGCTACACCTTC. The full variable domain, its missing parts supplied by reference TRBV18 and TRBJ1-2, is NAGVMQNPRHLVRRRGQEARLRCSPMKGHSHVYWYRQLPEEGLKFMVYLQKENIIDESGMPKERFSAEFPKEGPSILRIQQVVRGDSAAYFCASSPTRQGGGYTFGSGTRLTVV.

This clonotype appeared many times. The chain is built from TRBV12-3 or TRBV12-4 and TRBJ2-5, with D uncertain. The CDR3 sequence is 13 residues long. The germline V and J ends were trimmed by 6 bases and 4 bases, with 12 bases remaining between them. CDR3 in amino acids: CASSPPGRETQYF. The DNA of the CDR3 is TGTGCCAGCAGCCCACCCGGGCGAGAGACCCAGTACTTC.

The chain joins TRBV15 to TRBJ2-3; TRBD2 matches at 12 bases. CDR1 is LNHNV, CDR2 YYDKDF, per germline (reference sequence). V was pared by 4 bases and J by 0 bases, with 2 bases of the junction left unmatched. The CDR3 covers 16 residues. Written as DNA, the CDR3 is TGTGCCACCAGCACCGGACTAGCGGGAAGCACAGATACGCAGTATTTT. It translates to CATSTGLAGSTDTQYF.

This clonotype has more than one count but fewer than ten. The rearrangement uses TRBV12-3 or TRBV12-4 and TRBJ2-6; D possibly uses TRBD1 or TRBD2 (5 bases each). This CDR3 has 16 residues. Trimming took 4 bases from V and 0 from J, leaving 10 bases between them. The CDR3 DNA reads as TGTGCCAGCAGTTCGAGGGGCGTCTCTGGGGCCAACGTCCTGACTTTC. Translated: CASSSRGVSGANVLTF.

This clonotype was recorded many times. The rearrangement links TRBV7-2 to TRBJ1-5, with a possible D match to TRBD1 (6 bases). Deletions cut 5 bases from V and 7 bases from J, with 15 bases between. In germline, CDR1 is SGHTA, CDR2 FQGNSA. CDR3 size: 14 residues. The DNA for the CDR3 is TGTGCCAGCAGCCCTGGGGGCTGGGGGCAGCCCCAGCATTTT. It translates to CASSPGGWGQPQHF.